A selection of T cell receptor beta chains follows, all from one sample in a study of T cell responses to AZD1222 COVID-19 vaccine. The protocol was immunoSEQ multiplex PCR, while the TCRdb copy is restricted to in-frame clones and leaves out a portion. The table lists roughly 150,000 clones, about 90% of them singletons. The sequenced sample was peripheral blood, obtained 28 days after the second AZD1222 dose. The receptors here all came from an adult who received the AZD1222 COVID-19 vaccine. CDR3s include the opening cysteine and the closing phenylalanine or tryptophan. Fields, in order: D gene, V gene, J gene, clone size, CDR3 protein, CDR3 DNA. A D gene is named only where the DNA matches it firmly. Not every row has a clone size; where given, it reads once, few, many or a size class.

>-|TRBV24-1|TRBJ1-2|-
CATSDSRQAIYGYTF
TGTGCCACCAGTGATTCTCGACAGGCTATCTATGGCTACACCTTC
>TRBD1|TRBV19|TRBJ1-5|-
CASSFQTGGYGQPQHF
TGTGCCAGTAGTTTCCAGACAGGGGGATATGGACAGCCCCAGCATTTT
>TRBD2|TRBV5-1|TRBJ2-7|few
CASSLDTSGSYEQYF
TGCGCCAGCAGCTTGGATACTAGCGGGTCCTACGAGCAGTACTTC
>-|TRBV5-4|TRBJ2-5|-
CASIPQGGQETQYF
TGTGCCAGCATCCCGCAGGGGGGCCAAGAGACCCAGTACTTC
>-|TRBV6-2/TRBV6-3|TRBJ2-2|-
CASSIPGGFGELFF
TGTGCCAGCAGTATCCCAGGCGGGTTCGGGGAGCTGTTTTTT
>-|TRBV27|TRBJ1-1|-
CASSLSPGMNTEAFF
TGTGCCAGCAGTTTATCCCCAGGTATGAACACTGAAGCTTTCTTT
>TRBD1|TRBV13|TRBJ1-2|-
CASSRASTGKMRAYGYTF
TGTGCCAGCAGCCGCGCCTCGACAGGGAAGATGAGGGCCTATGGCTACACCTTC
>-|TRBV2|TRBJ1-5|-
CATGTNIQPQHF
TGTGCAACTGGGACGAACATCCAGCCCCAGCATTTT
>-|TRBV25-1|TRBJ1-4|-
CASSELGSNEKLFF
TGTGCCAGCAGTGAATTGGGTTCTAATGAAAAACTGTTTTTT
>-|TRBV30|TRBJ1-5|-
CAWRTQGSNQPQHF
TGTGCCTGGAGGACCCAGGGGAGCAATCAGCCCCAGCATTTT
>TRBD1|TRBV19|TRBJ1-1|-
CASSPPGTANTEAFF
TGTGCCAGTTCACCCCCCGGGACAGCGAACACTGAAGCTTTCTTT
>TRBD1|TRBV6-5|TRBJ1-2|few
CASSSKGTVGGYGYTF
TGTGCCAGCAGTTCCAAAGGGACAGTGGGCGGCTATGGCTACACCTTC
>TRBD1|TRBV7-9|TRBJ1-4|few
CASTGTGGRNEKLFF
TGTGCCAGCACAGGGACAGGTGGGCGTAATGAAAAACTGTTTTTT
>-|TRBV20-1|TRBJ1-1|-
CSALRAEAFF
TGCAGTGCGCTGAGGGCTGAAGCTTTCTTT
>-|TRBV11-1|TRBJ2-7|-
CASSLIRAYEQYF
TGTGCCAGCAGCTTAATCAGAGCCTACGAGCAGTACTTC
>TRBD1|TRBV18|TRBJ1-1|once
CASSPGQGAYTEAFF
TGTGCCAGCTCACCAGGACAGGGGGCCTACACTGAAGCTTTCTTT
>-|TRBV1|TRBJ2-3|-
CTSSQQEADTQYF
TGCACCAGCAGCCAACAAGAAGCAGATACGCAGTATTTT
>TRBD1|TRBV7-2|TRBJ2-3|-
CASTATGGRITQYF
TGTGCCAGCACCGCCACAGGGGGAAGGATTACGCAGTATTTT
>-|TRBV28|TRBJ1-4|-
CASSHTVETNEKLFF
TGTGCCAGCAGTCACACGGTGGAAACTAATGAAAAACTGTTTTTT
>-|TRBV7-8|TRBJ1-6|-
CASLVRGFNSPLHF
TGTGCCAGCCTAGTAAGGGGTTTTAATTCACCCCTCCACTTT
>TRBD1|TRBV19|TRBJ1-5|-
CASRRPGQGEPQHF
TGTGCCAGTAGACGGCCGGGACAGGGAGAGCCCCAGCATTTT
>TRBD1|TRBV6-5|TRBJ2-7|-
CASSPQGATYEQYF
TGTGCCAGCAGTCCGCAGGGGGCGACCTACGAGCAGTACTTC
>TRBD1|TRBV7-9|TRBJ1-3|-
CASSSTGANTIYF
TGTGCCAGCAGCTCGACAGGGGCAAACACCATATATTTT